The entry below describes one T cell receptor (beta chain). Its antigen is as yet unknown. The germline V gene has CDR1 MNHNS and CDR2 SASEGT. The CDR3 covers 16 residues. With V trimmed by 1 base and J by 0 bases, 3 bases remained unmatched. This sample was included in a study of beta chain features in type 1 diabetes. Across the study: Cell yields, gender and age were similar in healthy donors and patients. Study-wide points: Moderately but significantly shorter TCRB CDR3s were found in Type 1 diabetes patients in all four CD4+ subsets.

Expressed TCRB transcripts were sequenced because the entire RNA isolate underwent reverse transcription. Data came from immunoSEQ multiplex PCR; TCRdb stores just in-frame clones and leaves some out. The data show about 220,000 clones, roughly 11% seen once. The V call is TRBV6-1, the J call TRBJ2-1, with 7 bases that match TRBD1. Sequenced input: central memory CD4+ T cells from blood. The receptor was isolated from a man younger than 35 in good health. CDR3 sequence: CASSEVTGNSYNEQFF. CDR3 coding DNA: TGTGCCAGCAGTGAAGTGACAGGGAACTCCTACAATGAGCAGTTCTTC.